These 29 T cell receptor beta chains were all obtained from the same sample, sequenced in a study of regulatory T cells in long-lasting Graves disease. Construction of the TCR beta libraries employed iRepertoire HTBI primers in conjunction with Arm-PCR of CDR3 regions. TCRdb used MiXCR to reprocess the multiplex PCR reads, holding one entry per CDR3 protein. The data contain some 370,000 distinct CDR3 sequences, about 11% of them singletons. Indicated time point: newly diagnosed GD, antithyroid drugs for less than 3 months. Generation of the TCR library employed RNA extracted from PBMCs. The sample was also reused in another study, on T cells in Graves' hyperthyroidism and ophthalmopathy.

Source: peripheral blood mononuclear cells (PBMCs), taken at new diagnosis, from a patient treated with antithyroid drugs. These receptors were taken from a woman aged 18-29 years with Graves disease.

This clonotype was counted only a few times. The chain recombines TRBV27 with TRBJ2-6, with 10 bases matching TRBD1. CDR3 length equals 17 residues. Germline-derived CDR1 and CDR2 are MNHEY and SMNVEV (reference sequence). Germline trimming cut 5 bases from V and 0 bases from J; bases unmatched to any gene: 4. CDR3 nucleotide sequence: TGTGCCAGCAGTGAGGACAGGGGGGACTCTGGGGCCAACGTCCTGACTTTC. Translating it yields CASSEDRGDSGANVLTF.

This clonotype was detected only a few times. The chain is built from TRBV29-1 and TRBJ1-2, with D possibly matching TRBD1 (5 bases). CDR1 SQVTM and CDR2 ANQGSEA come from the germline V gene. The CDR3 has 15 amino acids. V was shortened by 6 bases and J by 6 bases, with 23 bases between the two germline ends. CDR3 amino acids: CSVVEFRVPLDGYTF. In nucleotides, the CDR3 is TGCAGCGTAGTCGAATTCAGGGTGCCCCTCGATGGCTACACCTTC.

This clonotype was observed many times. V is TRBV20-1 and J is TRBJ1-1; no clear D gene. Germline CDR1 DFQATT, CDR2 SNEGSKA (reference sequence). V lost 3 bases, J lost 1 base, and 12 bases lay in between. The CDR3 covers 14 residues. As DNA, the CDR3 is TGCAGTGCTAGCTCCGGAAATTGGAACACTGAAGCTTTCTTT. Its translation: CSASSGNWNTEAFF.

This clonotype was counted at least ten times. The chain recombines TRBV28 with TRBJ2-3; 11 bases are shared with TRBD1. This CDR3 has 15 amino acids. V lost 5 bases, J lost 7 bases, and 8 bases stayed unmatched. CDR1 and CDR2 from the germline V gene are MDHEN and SYDVKM. In nucleotides, the CDR3 is TGTGCCAGCAGTCCCCGGGACAGGGGGTATAATACGCAGTATTTT. Translated, it gives CASSPRDRGYNTQYF.

This clonotype was recorded many times. The V call is TRBV7-2, the J call TRBJ2-7; D possibly corresponds to TRBD2 (6 bases). Trimming took 5 bases from V and 2 from J, leaving 13 bases between them. The CDR3 sequence is 14 residues long. CDR1 and CDR2 from the germline V gene are SGHTA and FQGNSA. The CDR3 sequence: CASSQVGGAYEQYV. The CDR3 nucleotides read TGTGCCAGCAGCCAGGTCGGAGGGGCCTACGAGCAGTACGTC.

This clonotype showed up just a few times. The genes are TRBV12-3 or TRBV12-4 and TRBJ1-2; D unresolved. V was trimmed by 3 bases and J by 3 bases, leaving 11 bases between them. The CDR3 contains 14 residues. The chain's CDR3 is CASSLLPRDYGYTF. For the CDR3, the DNA is TGTGCCAGCAGTTTGCTCCCCCGCGACTATGGCTACACCTTC.

The chain uses TRBV4-3 and TRBJ2-6; the D call may be TRBD1 or TRBD2 (5 bases each). The CDR3 has 16 residues. Germline V gene data show CDR1 as LGHNA and CDR2 as YSLEER. V lost 3 bases and J 0 bases, leaving 9 bases between the germline ends. As DNA, the CDR3 is TGCGCCAGCAGCCAGGACGGGGCCTCTGGGGCCAACGTCCTGACTTTC. Its protein is CASSQDGASGANVLTF.

This clonotype was counted at least ten times. This chain uses TRBV29-1 with TRBJ1-1; 7 positions match TRBD1. Losses at the gene ends were 6 bases for V and 1 base for J; bases not matched to a gene: 11. Germline assignment: CDR1 SQVTM and CDR2 ANQGSEA. The CDR3 has 15 amino acids. The CDR3 DNA follows: TGCAGCGTCAGACAGGGCGCGCTCCCGAACACTGAAGCTTTCTTT. This encodes CSVRQGALPNTEAFF.

This clonotype was recorded many times. The rearrangement links TRBV11-1 to TRBJ1-2, with 12 positions matching TRBD1. This CDR3 comprises 14 residues. Germline V lookup: CDR1 SGHAT, CDR2 FQDESV (reference sequence). Germline trimming cut 5 bases from V and 8 bases from J; bases unmatched to any gene: 6. The CDR3 protein is CASSRDRGLRGYTF. The CDR3, as DNA: TGTGCCAGCAGCCGGGACAGGGGGCTCCGCGGCTACACCTTC. The full variable domain, its missing parts supplied by reference TRBV11-1 and TRBJ1-2, is EAEVAQSPRYKITEKSQAVAFWCDPISGHATLYWYRQILGQGPELLVQFQDESVVDDSQLPKDRFSAERLKGVDSTLKIQPAELGDSAMYLCASSRDRGLRGYTFGSGTRLTVV.

This clonotype has ten or more counts. The rearrangement links TRBV6-1 to TRBJ2-7; D is unresolved. The germline CDR1 and CDR2 sequences are MNHNS and SASEGT. Trimming pared 2 bases from V and 6 bases from J, leaving 8 bases between. CDR3 length equals 12 residues. CDR3 amino acids: CASSELWGEQYF. Here the CDR3 DNA reads TGTGCCAGCAGTGAATTATGGGGCGAGCAGTACTTC.

In this sample, this clonotype turned up a few times. The chain employs TRBV6-2 or TRBV6-3 and TRBJ1-2, with D maybe TRBD1 (6 bases). V was cut by 6 bases and J by 2 bases, with 10 bases left in between. Germline V lookup: CDR1 MNHEY, CDR2 SVGEGT. The CDR3 is 13 residues long. CDR3 nucleotide sequence: TGTGCCAGCAGGGGACATATGAACTATGGCTACACCTTC. Residues: CASRGHMNYGYTF.

Many counts were recorded for this clonotype. The chain uses TRBV3-1 and TRBJ2-6; D gene unclear. The length of the CDR3 is 15 residues. V was cut by 5 bases and J by 0 bases, with 8 bases left in between. Germline loops: CDR1 LGHDT, CDR2 YNNKEL (reference sequence). The CDR3 protein is CASSNSDSGANVLTF. The CDR3 nucleotides read TGTGCCAGCAGCAACTCCGACTCTGGGGCCAACGTCCTGACTTTC.

The sample holds many counts of this clonotype. The chain uses TRBV9 and TRBJ2-7; 9 nucleotides align to TRBD1. Trimming removed 4 bases from V and 4 bases from J; junction bases left unmatched: 6. Germline V gene sequence: CDR1 SGDLS, CDR2 YYNGEE. CDR3 length: 14 amino acids. The CDR3 region has the DNA TGTGCCAGCAGCTTCTCGGGACAGGGTTACGAGCAGTACTTC. It encodes CASSFSGQGYEQYF.

About this clonotype: This sequence may be a read error, since a much larger clone differs from it by one base. Given the absence of the conserved phenylalanine or tryptophan at the CDR3 end, a read error is likely. The chain recombines TRBV2 with TRBJ2-1; D is undetermined. This CDR3 is built from 11 residues. Deletions cut 7 bases from V and 10 bases from J, with 11 bases between. Germline CDR1 is SNHLY and CDR2 is FYNNEI. The CDR3 here is CASIKSLEQFS. CDR3 coding DNA: TGTGCCAGCATAAAGTCTCTAGAGCAGTTCTCC.

This clonotype was recorded many times. V and J are TRBV12-3 or TRBV12-4 and TRBJ1-3; D unresolved. V lost 3 bases and J lost 7, with 16 bases in between. The CDR3 is 15 amino acids. CDR3 DNA: TGTGCCAGCAGTTTGGAACCCCGGGCCGCCAACACCATATATTTT. Translating it yields CASSLEPRAANTIYF.

Comment on this clonotype: A read error may be the cause here, since a much bigger clone is one base away. V usage is TRBV20-1 and J usage is TRBJ2-1; D is perhaps TRBD2 (5 bases). The V gene lost 6 bases and the J gene lost 10 bases, with 25 bases spanning the gap. Germline V gene data show CDR1 as DFQATT and CDR2 as SNEGSKA (reference sequence). There are 15 residues in the CDR3. CDR3 region: CSAISLLVSSYEQFF. The CDR3 bases are TGCAGTGCAATATCCCTACTAGTATCGTCCTACGAGCAGTTCTTC.

This clonotype was picked up many times. V is TRBV20-1 and J is TRBJ2-5, with D possibly being TRBD2 (5 bases). The CDR3 is made up of 14 amino acids. Looked up from germline, CDR1 is DFQATT and CDR2 is SNEGSKA (reference sequence). V was pared by 7 bases and J by 5 bases, with 20 bases between. The CDR3 region has the DNA TGCAGTGGGTATGAGCGGAGGCTAGGGGAGACCCAGTACTTC. This translates into CSGYERRLGETQYF.

At least ten counts were recorded for this clonotype. The chain links TRBV7-9 to TRBJ2-1, with TRBD2 identical over 11 bases. Per germline, CDR1 SEHNR and CDR2 FQNEAQ (reference sequence). The junction had 4 bases not matched to a gene; V was cut back by 4 bases and J by 5 bases. The CDR3 covers 15 residues. The CDR3 reads CASSSGLAEDNEQFF. The CDR3 coding sequence is TGTGCCAGCAGCTCGGGACTAGCGGAAGACAATGAGCAGTTCTTC.

This clonotype was detected ten times or more. The chain is built from TRBV20-1 and TRBJ2-3, with 9 bases matching TRBD2. The trim removed 5 bases at V and 8 bases at J, leaving 14 bases unmatched. There are 15 residues in the CDR3. From germline, CDR1 is DFQATT and CDR2 SNEGSKA (reference sequence). Here the CDR3 reads CSAPEWLAGKGTQYF. CDR3 nucleotide sequence: TGCAGTGCTCCCGAGTGGCTAGCGGGAAAGGGTACGCAGTATTTT.

This clonotype was found many times. This chain joins TRBV27 and TRBJ1-5; D is unresolved. CDR1 MNHEY and CDR2 SMNVEV come from the germline V gene (reference sequence). The CDR3 sequence is 13 residues long. V was clipped by 5 bases and J by 6 bases, with 11 bases between them. This chain's CDR3 is CASSQQDGQPQHF. CDR3 bases: TGTGCCAGCAGTCAACAAGACGGTCAGCCCCAGCATTTT.

This clonotype was found many times. This chain links TRBV27 with TRBJ2-3; perhaps TRBD2 as D (6 bases). The CDR3 covers 14 residues. CDR1 MNHEY and CDR2 SMNVEV come from the germline V gene (reference sequence). V lost 5 bases, J lost 8 bases, and 17 bases lay in between. DNA of the CDR3: TGTGCCAGCAGTCGCGGGATAGCGTTTGGTACGCAGTATTTT. This codes for CASSRGIAFGTQYF.

The V and J genes are TRBV7-2 and TRBJ1-2, with a tentative D call TRBD1 (5 bases). This CDR3 region has 15 residues. The germline V gene has CDR1 SGHTA and CDR2 FQGNSA. V shed 1 base and J shed 4 bases, with 13 bases lying between them. CDR3 sequence: CASSLDKGTGYGYTF. The CDR3 region has the DNA TGTGCCAGCAGCTTAGATAAGGGGACGGGCTATGGCTACACCTTC.

This clonotype was seen many times. V is TRBV5-5 and J is TRBJ1-1, with D maybe TRBD1 (6 bases). Trimming removed 5 bases at V and 3 bases at J, with 20 bases between. The CDR3 contains 16 residues. Germline CDR1 reads SGHKS; CDR2 reads YYEKEE (reference sequence). The CDR3 DNA is TGTGCCAGCAGACCCATCGGGGGGGCGAGTTACACTGAAGCTTTCTTT. As protein: CASRPIGGASYTEAFF.

This clonotype came up a few times. The chain is built from TRBV4-1 and TRBJ2-1; 10 nucleotides match TRBD2. This CDR3 has 18 amino acids. Germline-derived CDR1 and CDR2 are MGHRA and YSYEKL. V was clipped by 4 bases and J by 0 bases; unmatched bases: 9. CDR3 DNA sequence: TGCGCCAGCAGCCTCTTCCTAGCGGGGGCTACCTCCTACAATGAGCAGTTCTTC. As protein: CASSLFLAGATSYNEQFF.

This clonotype was seen at least ten times. The chain uses TRBV2 and TRBJ1-6; D not certain. CDR1 is SNHLY and CDR2 is FYNNEI in the germline V gene. This CDR3 region has 14 residues. V lost 4 bases and J 4 bases, leaving 8 bases between the germline ends. The CDR3, as DNA: TGTGCCAGCAGTGTGCAGGCGTATAATTCACCCCTCCACTTT. Translating it yields CASSVQAYNSPLHF.

This clonotype was counted at least ten times. The rearrangement joins TRBV6-1 to TRBJ1-5; no definite D call. The CDR3 spans 12 residues. The V end was cut by 5 bases, the J end by 6 bases, with 8 bases between. Germline V lookup: CDR1 MNHNS, CDR2 SASEGT. The CDR3 protein is CASSPNFQPQHF. CDR3 coding DNA: TGTGCCAGCAGTCCAAATTTTCAGCCCCAGCATTTT.

This clonotype was counted many times. The V and J genes are TRBV2 and TRBJ2-2; no definite D call. CDR1 and CDR2 from the germline V gene are SNHLY and FYNNEI. The V end lost 0 bases, the J end lost 5 bases, and 7 bases lay between the germline ends. This CDR3 has 14 residues. For the CDR3, the DNA is TGTGCCAGCAGTGAAGCAGTGTTAACCGGGGAGCTGTTTTTT. This gives the protein CASSEAVLTGELFF.

J is TRBJ2-7 and V is TRBV20-1; D unresolved. This CDR3 is built from 14 residues. The V end was cut by 0 bases, the J end by 2 bases, with 11 bases between. Germline V gene lookup returns CDR1 DFQATT and CDR2 SNEGSKA (reference sequence). This CDR3 is CSARDYKDTYEQYF. In DNA, the CDR3 is TGCAGTGCTAGAGATTACAAAGACACCTACGAGCAGTACTTC.

In regard to this clonotype: A much larger clone is a single base away; this may be a read error. The rearrangement joins TRBV20-1 to TRBJ2-7; no reliable D call. The CDR3 sequence is 11 residues long. From germline, CDR1 is DFQATT and CDR2 SNEGSKA (reference sequence). The V end lost 4 bases, the J end lost 6 bases, and 10 bases lay between the germline ends. CDR3 DNA: TGCAGTGCTAAAGTCGTACCCGAGCAGTACTTC. It specifies CSAKVVPEQYF.